These 30 T cell receptor beta chains originate from one sample sequenced in a study of regulatory T cells in long-lasting Graves disease. Relying on iRepertoire HTBI primers and Arm-PCR of CDR3 regions, the team built TCR beta libraries. TCRdb passed the multiplex PCR reads through MiXCR, listing each CDR3 protein once. The profile covers about 470,000 distinct CDR3 sequences, with roughly 20% appearing a single time and 6.5% to 8% taken by the ten largest. Indicated time point: persistent/refractory GD, antithyroid drugs over 5 years with positive TRAb. Generation of the TCR library employed RNA extracted from PBMCs. This specimen consisted of peripheral blood mononuclear cells (PBMCs), obtained when the disease was refractory, from a patient treated with antithyroid drugs. These receptor sequences come from a female donor with Graves disease.

This chain connects TRBV24-1 to TRBJ2-1; D uncertain. Germline V lookup: CDR1 KGHDR, CDR2 SFDVKD. The CDR3 has 14 amino acids. Trimming shortened V by 3 bases and J by 0 bases, and 5 bases separated the two germline ends. CDR3 region: CATSDSRSYNEQFF. In DNA, the CDR3 is TGTGCCACCAGTGATAGTCGCTCCTACAATGAGCAGTTCTTC.

This sequence joins TRBV9 and TRBJ2-3; TRBD2 matches at 13 bases. V gave up 3 bases and J gave up 9 bases; unmatched junction bases: 4. Per the germline V gene, CDR1 is SGDLS and CDR2 is YYNGEE. The CDR3 extends over 14 amino acids. CDR3 in amino acids: CASSGLAGGQTQYF. The DNA of the CDR3 is TGTGCCAGCAGCGGACTAGCGGGAGGTCAAACGCAGTATTTT.

This chain links TRBV6-5 with TRBJ2-7; the match to TRBD1 covers 10 bases. V shed 2 bases and J 3 bases; nucleotides not matched to a gene: 4. CDR1 is MNHEY, CDR2 SVGAGI, per germline. The CDR3 sequence is 15 residues long. The CDR3 sequence is CASSYLRTGGYEQYF. The CDR3 nucleotides are TGTGCCAGCAGTTACCTTCGGACAGGGGGCTACGAGCAGTACTTC.

J is TRBJ1-1 and V is TRBV18; 9 bases are a match to TRBD1. The V segment lost 4 bases and the J segment 10 bases; nucleotides outside the gene matches: 10. The CDR3 consists of 14 residues. Germline CDR1 is KGHSH and CDR2 is LQKENI. This CDR3 is CASSHNRDRDRAFF. The CDR3 region has the DNA TGTGCCAGCTCACACAACCGGGACAGGGATAGAGCTTTCTTT. Supplemented by reference TRBV18 and TRBJ1-1, the full variable domain reads NAGVMQNPRHLVRRRGQEARLRCSPMKGHSHVYWYRQLPEEGLKFMVYLQKENIIDESGMPKERFSAEFPKEGPSILRIQQVVRGDSAAYFCASSHNRDRDRAFFGQGTRLTVV.

V is TRBV14 and J is TRBJ2-7; maybe TRBD1 (5 bases). Per germline, CDR1 SGHDN and CDR2 FVKESK. The CDR3 has 14 amino acids. V lost 2 bases and J 2 bases, leaving 10 bases between the germline ends. In nucleotides, the CDR3 is TGTGCCAGCAGCCAACAGGGCCTAACCTACGAGCAGTACTTC. Amino acid sequence: CASSQQGLTYEQYF.

V and J are TRBV5-5 and TRBJ1-1, with no clear D. The CDR3 consists of 17 residues. Germline V gene data show CDR1 as SGHKS and CDR2 as YYEKEE (reference sequence). V lost 0 bases and J 1 base, leaving 16 bases between the germline ends. The CDR3 protein is CASSLVVLGWGNTEAFF. Written as DNA, the CDR3 is TGTGCCAGCAGCTTGGTGGTCTTGGGATGGGGGAACACTGAAGCTTTCTTT.

CDR3 nucleotides: TGTGCCAGCAGCAAGACAGAAACCTACGAGCAGTACTTC. Translation gives CASSKTETYEQYF. The genes are TRBV7-9 and TRBJ2-7; tentatively, D is TRBD1 (5 bases). V lost 5 bases and J lost 2, with 10 bases in between. The germline CDR1 and CDR2 sequences are SEHNR and FQNEAQ (reference sequence). The CDR3 has 13 amino acids. The entire variable domain, with the rest obtained from reference TRBV7-9 and TRBJ2-7, is as follows: DTGVSQNPRHKITKRGQNVTFRCDPISEHNRLYWYRQTLGQGPEFLTYFQNEAQLEKSRLLSDRFSAERPKGSFSTLEIQRTEQGDSAMYLCASSKTETYEQYFGPGTRLTVT.

At least ten counts were recorded for this clonotype. The chain links TRBV28 to TRBJ2-7; D unresolved. Germline loops: CDR1 MDHEN, CDR2 SYDVKM. With 4 bases removed from V and 5 bases from J, the gap between germline ends came to 15 bases. The CDR3 covers 14 residues. The CDR3 bases are TGTGCCAGCAGTTCCCTGAATACCCCAAACGAGCAGTACTTC. Residues: CASSSLNTPNEQYF.

This clonotype showed up many times. The CDR3, as DNA: TGTGCCAGCAGTTACTCTCCTAGCGGGAGGAATTCCTACGAGCAGTACTTC. Protein product: CASSYSPSGRNSYEQYF. J is TRBJ2-7 and V is TRBV6-2 or TRBV6-3, with 11 bases identical to TRBD2. With V trimmed by 0 bases and J by 1 base, 5 bases remained unmatched. Germline V lookup: CDR1 MNHEY, CDR2 SVGEGT. This CDR3 has 17 residues.

This clonotype was observed a handful of times. The rearrangement joins TRBV20-1 to TRBJ1-3; TRBD1 might be the D (6 bases). V dropped 1 base and J dropped 4 bases, with 23 bases sitting between them. The length of the CDR3 is 18 residues. Germline V gives CDR1 DFQATT, CDR2 SNEGSKA (reference sequence). DNA of the CDR3: TGCAGTGCTAGAGTAGATAATATAACAGGGAAACGGGGAAACACCATATATTTT. Amino acids: CSARVDNITGKRGNTIYF.

The genes are TRBV6-1 and TRBJ2-7; perhaps TRBD2 as D (7 bases). The V gene's germline CDR1 is MNHNS and CDR2 SASEGT. This CDR3 region has 14 residues. The germline V and J ends were trimmed by 7 bases and 2 bases, with 15 bases remaining between them. CDR3 nucleotide sequence: TGTGCCAGCACTAAGGAGGGGGGGACCTACGAGCAGTACTTC. Amino acids: CASTKEGGTYEQYF.

This clonotype has a handful of counts. The V call is TRBV12-3 or TRBV12-4, the J call TRBJ2-2; possible D gene TRBD2, 5 bases. The length of the CDR3 is 16 residues. V lost 2 bases and J 0 bases, leaving 10 bases between the germline ends. The CDR3 bases are TGTGCCAGCAGTTTACGTCCGGGGACGAACACCGGGGAGCTGTTTTTT. It encodes CASSLRPGTNTGELFF.

This clonotype was counted many times. This chain joins TRBV11-2 and TRBJ2-7, with 7 nucleotides matching TRBD2. In germline, CDR1 is SGHAT, CDR2 FQNNGV. V was clipped by 2 bases and J by 12 bases; unmatched bases: 13. The CDR3 loop spans 14 amino acids. This CDR3 reads CASSLLAAKYPGYF. The CDR3 nucleotides read TGTGCCAGCAGCTTACTAGCGGCAAAGTACCCAGGGTACTTC.

The rearrangement joins TRBV7-2 to TRBJ2-1; 9 positions agree with TRBD1. Germline V lookup: CDR1 SGHTA, CDR2 FQGNSA. The ends lost 5 bases at V and 3 bases at J; junction bases unmatched: 5. CDR3 size: 15 residues. The CDR3 region is CASSHGTGHYNEQFF. The CDR3 DNA reads as TGTGCCAGCAGCCACGGGACAGGGCACTACAATGAGCAGTTCTTC.

This clonotype was seen more than once but under ten times. J is TRBJ2-7 and V is TRBV27; 7 bases align to TRBD2. The CDR3 spans 15 residues. Germline CDR1 reads MNHEY; CDR2 reads SMNVEV (reference sequence). Trimming took 6 bases from V and 2 from J; bases not matched to a gene: 10. CDR3 DNA sequence: TGTGCCAGCAGACCTGGGGGAGGGCCCACCTACGAGCAGTACTTC. Its translation is CASRPGGGPTYEQYF.

As to this clonotype: Germline and junction disagree at one end, which may indicate a read error. V and J are TRBV28 and TRBJ2-3; 10 nucleotides align to TRBD2. The CDR3 sequence is 15 residues long. Germline CDR1 is MDHEN and CDR2 is SYDVKM. CDR3 amino acids: CASSWGLAKSDTQYF. CDR3 in DNA: TGTGCCAGCAGCTGGGGACTAGCGAAGTCAGATACGCAGTATTTC.

A few counts support this clonotype. This chain links TRBV12-3 or TRBV12-4 with TRBJ1-2; 8 nucleotides agree with TRBD1. The CDR3 is 14 amino acids. J gave up 6 bases and V 6 bases, and 9 bases lay outside the gene matches. Written as DNA, the CDR3 is TGTGCCAGCAGCCCAGGGGGCGTCAGCAATGGCTACACCTTC. This translates into CASSPGGVSNGYTF.

This chain uses TRBV28 with TRBJ2-3; tentatively, D is TRBD2 (5 bases). CDR3 size: 13 residues. The V end lost 6 bases, the J end lost 2 bases, and 9 bases lay between the germline ends. Germline V CDR1 and CDR2: MDHEN, SYDVKM. The CDR3 reads CASRRALTDTQYF. The CDR3 DNA reads TGTGCCAGCAGGAGGGCCCTCACAGATACGCAGTATTTT.

This clonotype was seen ten or more times. The V and J genes are TRBV2 and TRBJ2-7, with D perhaps TRBD2 (6 bases). V shed 7 bases and J shed 2 bases, with 15 bases lying between them. The length of the CDR3 is 14 residues. CDR1 is SNHLY and CDR2 is FYNNEI in the germline V gene. CDR3 loop: CASTARGLAYEQYF. The CDR3, as DNA: TGTGCCAGCACCGCGAGGGGACTTGCCTACGAGCAGTACTTC.

The rearrangement uses TRBV6-2 or TRBV6-3 and TRBJ1-5, with TRBD1 as a possible D gene (5 bases). CDR1 is MNHEY and CDR2 is SVGEGT in the germline V gene. This CDR3 has 14 amino acids. V was clipped by 10 bases and J by 5 bases, with 18 bases between them. The chain's CDR3 is CATQREGNYQPQHF. The CDR3 DNA reads as TGTGCCACCCAGAGGGAGGGGAACTATCAGCCCCAGCATTTT.

The sample holds one count of this clonotype. At one boundary the junction diverges from the germline segment, which might be a read error. The chain links TRBV7-7 to TRBJ1-1; unclear D gene. This CDR3 contains 13 residues. Germline V CDR1 and CDR2: SSHAT, FNYEAQ (reference sequence). CDR3 bases: TGTGCTAGCAGCTTATCGACAACCACTGAAGCTTTCTTT. Translated: CASSLSTTTEAFF. The complete variable domain, with remaining parts taken from reference TRBV7-7 and TRBJ1-1, reads GAGVSQSPRYKVTKRGQDVTLRCDPISSHATLYWYQQALGQGPEFLTYFNYEAQPDKSGLPSDRFSAERPEGSISTLTIQRTEQRDSAMYRCASSLSTTTEAFFGQGTRLTVV.

This clonotype was picked up a small number of times. The chain combines TRBV30 with TRBJ2-7; D is uncertain. CDR3 length: 13 amino acids. Germline V gives CDR1 GTSNPN, CDR2 SVGIG (reference sequence). V gave up 3 bases and J gave up 5 bases, with 14 bases separating them. This CDR3 reads CAWRGYLIHEQYF. The CDR3 nucleotides are TGTGCCTGGAGGGGCTACTTAATCCACGAGCAGTACTTC.

The chain combines TRBV29-1 with TRBJ2-5; 9 bases are a match to TRBD1. Germline-derived CDR1 and CDR2 are SQVTM and ANQGSEA. J gave up 2 bases and V 5 bases, and 9 bases lay outside the gene matches. This CDR3 contains 15 residues. The CDR3 spells CSVYLGQGSQETQYF. The CDR3 nucleotides are TGCAGCGTTTACCTCGGACAGGGGAGTCAAGAGACCCAGTACTTC.

At least ten counts were recorded for this clonotype. The chain has TRBV2 and TRBJ2-2; TRBD2 matches at 7 bases. V lost 7 bases and J lost 0; bases outside the gene matches: 8. Germline V lookup: CDR1 SNHLY, CDR2 FYNNEI. The CDR3 extends over 16 amino acids. The CDR3 spells CASTYGGTANTGELFF. As DNA, the CDR3 is TGTGCCAGCACCTACGGGGGGACCGCGAACACCGGGGAGCTGTTTTTT. Full variable domain (remainder filled in from reference TRBV2 and TRBJ2-2): EPEVTQTPSHQVTQMGQEVILRCVPISNHLYFYWYRQILGQKVEFLVSFYNNEISEKSEIFDDQFSVERPDGSNFTLKIRSTKLEDSAMYFCASTYGGTANTGELFFGEGSRLTVL.

A word on this clonotype: A much larger clone lies a single base off, so this may be a read error. V and J are TRBV6-5 and TRBJ2-2, with 10 nucleotides matching TRBD1. The V segment lost 2 bases and the J segment 7 bases; nucleotides outside the gene matches: 10. The V gene's germline CDR1 is MNHEY and CDR2 SVGAGI. The CDR3 sequence is 17 residues long. The CDR3 region has the DNA TGTGCCAGCAGTTACCCCCGGACAGGGGGTGAAATCGGGGAGCTGTTTTTT. Protein sequence: CASSYPRTGGEIGELFF.

The chain joins TRBV20-1 to TRBJ2-7; D call uncertain. Germline loops: CDR1 DFQATT, CDR2 SNEGSKA (reference sequence). Deletions cut 1 base from V and 2 bases from J, with 12 bases between. There are 14 residues in the CDR3. In DNA, the CDR3 is TGCAGTGCTAGAGGTTTGGGGTCGGCCTACGAGCAGTACTTC. This encodes CSARGLGSAYEQYF.

This clonotype has at least ten counts. The gene calls are TRBV12-3 or TRBV12-4 and TRBJ1-5, with D uncertain. This CDR3 has 14 amino acids. Trimming cost V 3 bases and J 2 bases, with 8 bases left between them. CDR3 in amino acids: CASSLHWGNQPQHF. CDR3 bases: TGTGCCAGCAGTTTGCATTGGGGCAATCAGCCCCAGCATTTT.

The J gene is TRBJ1-1, the V gene TRBV27, with D unresolved. Germline loops: CDR1 MNHEY, CDR2 SMNVEV (reference sequence). V lost 5 bases and J 3 bases, leaving 16 bases between the germline ends. This CDR3 spans 15 amino acids. CDR3 sequence (DNA): TGTGCCAGCAGTCCATTGGGCCGACCCGACACTGAAGCTTTCTTT. Protein product: CASSPLGRPDTEAFF.

As concerns this clonotype: With a much larger clone just one base away, this may be a read error. The V and J genes are TRBV10-2 and TRBJ2-5; 8 bases match TRBD2. Germline CDR1 reads WSHSY; CDR2 reads SAAADI. The CDR3 spans 15 residues. V shed 6 bases and J 3 bases; nucleotides not matched to a gene: 9. The chain's CDR3 is CASRRGVNAKETQYF. DNA for the CDR3: TGCGCCAGCAGGCGGGGGGTTAACGCGAAAGAGACCCAGTACTTC.

A remark on this clonotype: A much larger clone lies a single base off, so this may be a read error. This chain connects TRBV6-2 or TRBV6-3 to TRBJ1-1; 7 nucleotides agree with TRBD1. V shed 6 bases, J shed 10 bases, and the junction held 5 bases outside the gene matches. This CDR3 comprises 11 residues. Germline V gene lookup returns CDR1 MNHEY and CDR2 SVGEGT. This CDR3 is CASRTGRGAFF. In DNA, the CDR3 is TGTGCCAGCAGGACAGGGAGAGGAGCTTTCTTT.